This is a list of T cell receptor beta chains from one sample in a study of blood T cell repertoires in COVID-19. Only in-frame clones appear in the TCRdb table, and some are missing; sequencing was by immunoSEQ multiplex PCR. This sample carries 200,000 to 250,000 clones, about 80% of them seen once, and the ten largest clones take under 2%. Sample: PBMCs or T cells enriched from blood (not recorded which). The receptors stem from a man aged 60 to 69 who had recovered from COVID-19. CDR3s include the opening cysteine and the closing phenylalanine or tryptophan. Each record gives: V gene, J gene, D gene, clone size, CDR3 DNA, CDR3 protein. D genes are given only for firm matches. The size entry is marked missing in some rows and otherwise reads once, few, many or a size class.

TRBV18	TRBJ2-2	.	.	TGTGCCAGCTCACCATACTCCTCAATCTCAGGGAGGTGGACCGGGGAGCTGTTTTTT	CASSPYSSISGRWTGELFF
TRBV5-1	TRBJ2-2	TRBD2	.	TGCGCCAGCAGCTTGGATGCGGGAGCCACCGGGGAGCTGTTTTTT	CASSLDAGATGELFF
TRBV30	TRBJ1-4	TRBD1	.	TGTGCCTGGAGTGTCATGGGGACAGGGGGTGAAAAACTGTTTTTT	CAWSVMGTGGEKLFF
TRBV6-4	TRBJ1-2	.	few	TGTGCCAGCAGTGCTGAAGCGGCTGCCTCTGGCTACACCTTC	CASSAEAAASGYTF
TRBV7-9	TRBJ2-5	.	.	TGTGCCAGCAGCTGGGCAGCCCAAGAGACCCAGTACTTC	CASSWAAQETQYF
TRBV3-1/TRBV3-2	TRBJ2-3	TRBD1	.	TGTGCCAGCAGCCAAGACCCGGGACAGAGCACAGATACGCAGTATTTT	CASSQDPGQSTDTQYF
TRBV2	TRBJ2-5	TRBD1	.	TGTGCCAGCAGTGAAGCGGAACGTGCACAGGGGGCAGAGACCCAGTACTTC	CASSEAERAQGAETQYF
TRBV4-3	TRBJ1-4	TRBD1	.	TGCGCCAGCAGCCAAGATCTTGGGACAGGGTATGAAAAACTGTTTTTT	CASSQDLGTGYEKLFF
TRBV7-2	TRBJ2-1	.	.	TGTGCCAGCAGCTTAGTACTAGTGTCTGCTTCCAATGAGCAGTTCTTC	CASSLVLVSASNEQFF
TRBV4-3	TRBJ2-3	.	once	TGCGCCAGCAGCCAAGATCGAACTCTTCGGGATACGCAGTATTTT	CASSQDRTLRDTQYF
TRBV6-5	TRBJ1-1	TRBD1	.	TGTGCCAGCAGGACAGGGGGCCGCACTGAAGCTTTCTTT	CASRTGGRTEAFF
TRBV5-6	TRBJ2-2	TRBD2	.	TGTGCCAGCAGCTTGTTTCGGGGGGGCGACACCGGGGAGCTGTTTTTT	CASSLFRGGDTGELFF
TRBV19	TRBJ1-1	.	.	TGTGCCAGTAGTTCAACAAGAAACACTGAAGCTTTCTTT	CASSSTRNTEAFF
TRBV29-1	TRBJ1-3	TRBD1	once	TGCAGCGTCGACGACCGGGACAGGGCTGGAAACACCATATATTTT	CSVDDRDRAGNTIYF
TRBV3-1/TRBV3-2	TRBJ1-4	TRBD1	.	TGTGCCAGCAGCCAAGAGGGACAGCAGGGCAAGGAAAAACTGTTTTTT	CASSQEGQQGKEKLFF
TRBV30	TRBJ2-5	.	once	TGTGCCTGGACACAGGGTTTCTGGGAGACCCAGTACTTC	CAWTQGFWETQYF
TRBV9	TRBJ2-2	.	.	TGTGCCAGCAGCGCATTAGACAGGAACACCGGGGAGCTGTTTTTT	CASSALDRNTGELFF
TRBV19	TRBJ1-2	TRBD1	.	TGTGCCAGTAGGGCGGACAGGGGTTCGGGTGGCTACACCTTC	CASRADRGSGGYTF
TRBV5-6	TRBJ1-2	.	.	TGTGCCAGCAGCTCAGAAACAGGGCCCAACTATGGCTACACCTTC	CASSSETGPNYGYTF
TRBV6-5	TRBJ2-3	.	.	TGTGCCAGCCTCACTTGGGGCCAAAGCACAGATACGCAGTATTTT	CASLTWGQSTDTQYF
TRBV27	TRBJ2-7	TRBD1	.	TGTGCCAGCAGTTACAGACAGGGTTACGAGCAGTACTTC	CASSYRQGYEQYF
TRBV27	TRBJ1-2	.	.	TGTGCCAGCAGTCCTATAGGGGCGAAGGGCTACACCTTC	CASSPIGAKGYTF
TRBV18	TRBJ1-1	.	once	TGTGCCAGCTCACCACGCACTCCGGAGATGACTGAAGCTTTCTTT	CASSPRTPEMTEAFF
TRBV18	TRBJ2-2	.	.	TGTGCCAGCTCACAGGGGCCTCTGGGGCCCTCGAACACCGGGGAGCTGTTTTTT	CASSQGPLGPSNTGELFF
TRBV5-6	TRBJ2-7	.	.	TGTGCCAGCAGTTCGACCGGGGGAGGAGGGCAGTACTTC	CASSSTGGGGQYF
TRBV7-8	TRBJ1-1	TRBD1	.	TGTGCCAGCAGCCAGGAGGTGGGACAGGGGGCGGTGAACACTGAAGCTTTCTTT	CASSQEVGQGAVNTEAFF
TRBV7-6	TRBJ1-6	TRBD1	.	TGTGCCAGCAGCTCCGGGACAGGGTCGGATTCACCCCTCCACTTT	CASSSGTGSDSPLHF
TRBV14	TRBJ2-3	.	.	TGTGCCAGCAGCCAATTTGTCACACCAGATACGCAGTATTTT	CASSQFVTPDTQYF